This T cell receptor beta chain appears in the sequencing data of a study of blood T cell repertoires in COVID-19. Libraries were prepared by immunoSEQ multiplex PCR; TCRdb keeps only in-frame clonotypes and omits some of them. The sample contains some 300,000 clones, more than 80% of which appear only once. CDR1 is LNHDA and CDR2 is SQIVND in the germline V gene (reference sequence). The CDR3 has 14 amino acids. V lost 6 bases to trimming and J lost 3 bases; unmatched junction nucleotides: 4. This TCR was recovered from a woman in her forties or fifties with COVID-19, enrolled during active disease. The V gene is TRBV19, the J gene TRBJ1-2, with 10 nucleotides matching TRBD1. The specimen sequenced was peripheral blood. The DNA of the CDR3 is TGTGCCAGTAGGACAGGGGGCATGGACTATGGCTACACCTTC. It codes for CASRTGGMDYGYTF.